This entry is about one TCR beta chain. This entry comes from a study of OX40 agonist ivuxolimab in advanced cancers. About the study: Those enrolled were about 82% male, with a mean age of approximately 60 years and ages from about 20 to 85. Partial responses, seen in three patients, involved one hepatocellular carcinoma and two cutaneous melanomas.

This CDR3 comprises 15 residues. The germline V gene encodes CDR1 SGDLS and CDR2 YYNGEE. Trimming took off 3 bases at V and 1 base at J, with 10 bases between the two ends. Profiling relied on immunoSEQ multiplex PCR, and the TCRdb table lists in-frame clones only, not all of them. The sample includes 60,000 or so clones, 80% to 90% of them seen just once. This TCR was recovered from an adult with an advanced solid tumor such as melanoma, head and neck, liver or kidney cancer. The material sequenced was CD4+ or CD8+ T cells sorted from blood, taken in a trial of the OX40 agonist ivuxolimab. The chain recombines TRBV9 with TRBJ2-2; D is perhaps TRBD2 (6 bases). CDR3 sequence: CASSALSGNTGELFF. The DNA of the CDR3 is TGTGCCAGCAGCGCTCTTAGCGGGAACACCGGGGAGCTGTTTTTT.